The rows below give T cell receptor beta chains drawn from one sample of a study of OX40 agonist ivuxolimab in advanced cancers. Clones were read by immunoSEQ multiplex PCR, and TCRdb kept only the in-frame ones, dropping some. The sample shows some 70,000 clones, approximately 90% of them seen only once. Material: CD4+ or CD8+ T cells sorted from blood, obtained in a trial of the OX40 agonist ivuxolimab. Receptors were obtained from an adult with an advanced solid tumor such as melanoma, head and neck, liver or kidney cancer. Each CDR3 is given with its conserved first and last residue. A D gene is named only where the DNA matches it firmly. Only some rows state a clone size, as once, few, many or a class for expanded clones.

abundance	d_gene	v_gene	j_gene	CDR3aa	CDR3nt
once	NA	TRBV6-1	TRBJ1-2	CASSRDTANYGYTF	TGTGCCAGCAGTAGGGACACTGCAAACTATGGCTACACCTTC
once	TRBD1	TRBV5-4	TRBJ2-2	CASSPDRGSTGELFF	TGTGCCAGCAGCCCAGACAGGGGGAGCACCGGGGAGCTGTTTTTT
NA	NA	TRBV29-1	TRBJ1-2	CSVTAIANYGYTF	TGCAGCGTTACAGCCATCGCCAACTATGGCTACACCTTC
NA	NA	TRBV9	TRBJ2-3	CASSPTGTPADTQYF	TGTGCCAGCAGCCCAACCGGGACCCCTGCAGATACGCAGTATTTT
NA	NA	TRBV28	TRBJ2-7	CATNRAGYEQYF	TGTGCCACGAACAGGGCAGGTTACGAGCAGTACTTC
NA	NA	TRBV28	TRBJ1-2	CASSWNNYGYTF	TGTGCCAGCAGTTGGAACAACTATGGCTACACCTTC
NA	TRBD2	TRBV27	TRBJ2-1	CASSISGRALNEQFF	TGTGCCAGCAGTATTAGCGGGAGGGCCTTGAATGAGCAGTTCTTC
NA	TRBD1	TRBV15	TRBJ1-4	CATSGSRGLPGKLFF	TGTGCCACCAGCGGGAGCAGGGGGCTTCCTGGGAAACTGTTTTTT
NA	NA	TRBV27	TRBJ2-2	CASSRGVNTGELFF	TGTGCCAGCAGCCGCGGGGTGAACACCGGGGAGCTGTTTTTT
NA	NA	TRBV10-3	TRBJ2-7	CATRSGSAYEQYF	TGTGCCACCCGTAGCGGATCTGCCTACGAGCAGTACTTC
NA	NA	TRBV9	TRBJ2-7	CASSVVGGKQYF	TGTGCCAGCAGCGTAGTGGGTGGCAAGCAGTACTTC
NA	TRBD1	TRBV28	TRBJ1-4	CASSSRTGTNEKLFF	TGTGCCAGCAGTTCTCGGACAGGGACTAATGAAAAACTGTTTTTT
NA	TRBD1	TRBV19	TRBJ2-3	CASSMPNRGGTDTQYF	TGTGCCAGTAGTATGCCTAACAGGGGCGGCACAGATACGCAGTATTTT
NA	TRBD2	TRBV7-2	TRBJ2-3	CASRGEGDTQYF	TGTGCCAGCAGGGGGGAGGGGGATACGCAGTATTTT
NA	NA	TRBV6-5	TRBJ2-7	CASSRTVYEQYF	TGTGCCAGCAGCCGGACAGTCTACGAGCAGTACTTC
NA	NA	TRBV4-1	TRBJ2-2	CASHQGANTGELFF	TGCGCCAGCCATCAGGGTGCGAACACCGGGGAGCTGTTTTTT
NA	NA	TRBV7-2	TRBJ2-2	CASSFNGALNTGELFF	TGTGCCAGCAGCTTCAATGGGGCCCTGAACACCGGGGAGCTGTTTTTT
NA	NA	TRBV28	TRBJ1-4	CASSRRIQGLGKLFF	TGTGCCAGCAGCCGACGAATCCAGGGGTTGGGAAAACTGTTTTTT
NA	TRBD1	TRBV5-4	TRBJ2-1	CASSGETGGSYNEQFF	TGTGCCAGCAGCGGGGAGACAGGGGGCTCCTACAATGAGCAGTTCTTC
NA	NA	TRBV7-8	TRBJ1-2	CASSPLGGYTF	TGTGCCAGCAGCCCCCTGGGTGGCTACACCTTC
NA	TRBD2	TRBV5-1	TRBJ2-1	CASSPPSGSSYNEQFF	TGCGCCAGCAGCCCCCCTAGCGGGAGCTCCTACAATGAGCAGTTCTTC
NA	TRBD2	TRBV19	TRBJ2-7	CASSSSSGGPSSEQYF	TGTGCCAGTAGTTCTTCTAGCGGGGGGCCCTCCAGCGAGCAGTACTTC
NA	NA	TRBV5-1	TRBJ2-4	CASSLSGADKNIQYF	TGCGCCAGCAGCTTGTCTGGGGCTGACAAAAACATTCAGTACTTC
NA	TRBD1	TRBV15	TRBJ2-7	CATSSRTGMDEQYF	TGTGCCACCAGCAGTCGGACAGGGATGGACGAGCAGTACTTC
once	TRBD2	TRBV7-2	TRBJ2-3	CASSLGGGGSDTQYF	TGTGCCAGCAGCTTGGGCGGGGGGGGGTCAGATACGCAGTATTTT
NA	TRBD2	TRBV6-1	TRBJ2-1	CASNLAGASYNEQFF	TGTGCCAGCAACCTAGCGGGGGCCTCCTACAATGAGCAGTTCTTC
NA	TRBD1	TRBV6-5	TRBJ1-3	CASSYSRTGRNTIYF	TGTGCCAGCAGTTACAGTAGGACAGGAAGAAACACCATATATTTT
NA	NA	TRBV9	TRBJ2-3	CASSVLGIADTQYF	TGTGCCAGCAGCGTATTGGGGATCGCAGATACGCAGTATTTT
NA	TRBD1	TRBV19	TRBJ2-4	CASSVDRANIQYF	TGTGCCAGTAGTGTGGACAGGGCGAACATTCAGTACTTC
once	TRBD2	TRBV6-5	TRBJ2-1	CASSLTWTSEEQFF	TGTGCCAGCAGCCTTACTTGGACTAGTGAGGAGCAGTTCTTC
once	TRBD1	TRBV2	TRBJ1-4	CASSPDRATNEKLFF	TGTGCCAGCAGTCCGGACAGGGCAACTAATGAAAAACTGTTTTTT
NA	NA	TRBV9	TRBJ2-1	CASSETISSYNEQFF	TGTGCCAGCAGCGAGACTATTAGCTCCTACAATGAGCAGTTCTTC
NA	TRBD2	TRBV5-1	TRBJ2-5	CASSSVGAGGGETQYF	TGCGCCAGCAGCTCCGTCGGAGCGGGAGGAGGGGAGACCCAGTACTTC
NA	NA	TRBV27	TRBJ2-3	CASLQWGTDTQYF	TGTGCCAGCCTCCAGTGGGGCACAGATACGCAGTATTTT
NA	NA	TRBV18	TRBJ2-7	CTSSPPPASYEQYF	TGTACCAGCTCACCACCGCCGGCCTCCTACGAGCAGTACTTC
NA	NA	TRBV5-1	TRBJ2-1	CASSRGAGEQFF	TGCGCCAGCAGCAGGGGGGCCGGCGAGCAGTTCTTC
NA	NA	TRBV5-1	TRBJ2-7	CASSPPDRSYEQYF	TGCGCCAGCAGCCCGCCGGACCGGTCCTACGAGCAGTACTTC
NA	NA	TRBV7-2	TRBJ2-1	CASSPGGSSVISYNEQFF	TGTGCCAGCAGCCCCGGAGGGAGTAGCGTCATCTCCTACAATGAGCAGTTCTTC
once	NA	TRBV7-2	TRBJ1-3	CASSLGAPRGSGNTIYF	TGTGCCAGCAGCTTAGGAGCCCCCCGGGGGTCAGGAAACACCATATATTTT
once	NA	TRBV15	TRBJ1-2	CAASREARTPYGYTF	TGTGCCGCCAGCAGAGAAGCCCGAACCCCCTATGGCTACACCTTC
NA	TRBD2	TRBV9	TRBJ2-5	CASSAGLAQETQYF	TGTGCCAGCAGCGCCGGACTAGCCCAAGAGACCCAGTACTTC
NA	NA	TRBV5-4	TRBJ1-1	CASSLGTPMNTEAFF	TGTGCCAGCAGCTTGGGGACGCCCATGAACACTGAAGCTTTCTTT
NA	TRBD1	TRBV11-2	TRBJ1-6	CASSSSGQGDNSPLHF	TGTGCCAGCAGCTCCTCCGGGCAGGGGGATAATTCACCCCTCCACTTT
NA	NA	TRBV9	TRBJ2-4	CASSVSPAKNIQYF	TGTGCCAGCAGCGTGTCCCCGGCCAAAAACATTCAGTACTTC
NA	NA	TRBV2	TRBJ2-3	CASRRYKSGVGVPDTQYF	TGTGCCAGCAGGCGTTACAAATCCGGTGTGGGGGTTCCAGATACGCAGTATTTT
NA	TRBD1	TRBV30	TRBJ1-3	CAWRTGGSGNTIYF	TGTGCCTGGAGGACAGGGGGCTCTGGAAACACCATATATTTT
once	NA	TRBV30	TRBJ1-2	CAWNRQVNYGYTF	TGTGCCTGGAATCGACAGGTTAACTATGGCTACACCTTC
NA	NA	TRBV27	TRBJ2-7	CASSGGTTGYEQYF	TGTGCCAGCAGTGGGGGGACAACCGGATACGAGCAGTACTTC
NA	NA	TRBV11-2	TRBJ2-1	CASSLDRAGYNEQFF	TGTGCCAGCAGCTTGGACAGAGCCGGCTACAATGAGCAGTTCTTC
NA	NA	TRBV5-1	TRBJ2-2	CASSSGGTANTGELFF	TGCGCCAGCAGCTCAGGGGGGACAGCGAACACCGGGGAGCTGTTTTTT
NA	NA	TRBV6-5	TRBJ1-2	CASSTRAIYGYTF	TGTGCCAGCAGCACACGGGCGATCTATGGCTACACCTTC
NA	NA	TRBV7-2	TRBJ2-3	CASSFYGSITDTQYF	TGTGCCAGCAGCTTCTACGGGTCTATCACAGATACGCAGTATTTT